What follows describes a single T cell receptor (beta chain). V lost 9 bases and J 0 bases, leaving 12 bases between the germline ends. Germline loops: CDR1 ENHRY, CDR2 SYGVKD. The CDR3 totals 13 residues. The sample belongs to a study of blood T cell repertoires in COVID-19. Overall study context: Sources were T cells, B-cell-depleted T cells, or PBMCs; the material itself was cDNA or gDNA.

Per the original data handling: Scientists estimated how many nucleated cells there were by amplifying reference gene primers. Measured with immunoSEQ multiplex PCR; TCRdb has only the in-frame clones, and not every one. That table furnishes V, J and clone size, whereas the DNA furnished D and trimming. This repertoire shows 350,000 to 500,000 clones, over 75% found once; its top ten account for about 1.5%. Cohort allocation depended upon clinical history that participants reported. Someone with COVID-19 had been met by exposed participants within 2 weeks before study entry. Specimen: PBMCs or T cells enriched from blood (not recorded which). The chain carries TRBV10-3 and TRBJ2-7; a weak D match, TRBD2 (6 bases). This TCR came from a woman between 18 and 29 years old who had been exposed to COVID-19. The CDR3, as DNA: TGTGCCATTAACCGGGACTCCTCCTACGAGCAGTACTTC. It yields the protein CAINRDSSYEQYF.